This T cell receptor beta chain was recovered during a study of Graves' ophthalmopathy and Graves' hyperthyroidism. Findings and limits, study-wide: Both a roughly 65% sensitivity and an approximately 74% specificity characterized the model's predictions of ophthalmopathy progression.

Transcripts of RNA were the source for amplifying TCR beta CDR3 regions. Scientists carried out first-round RT-PCR using HTBI primers and then a second-round multiplex PCR. TCRdb re-derived calls from the multiplex PCR reads in MiXCR, one entry per CDR3 protein. The table shows about 700,000 distinct CDR3 sequences, with more than 40% occurring only once. Comments on this clonotype: Its target is unknown.

CDR1 is PRHDT, CDR2 FYEKMQ, per germline (reference sequence). V lost 5 bases, J lost 0 bases, and 10 bases lay in between. This CDR3 is 14 amino acids long. This clonotype was obtained from an adult man with Graves' ophthalmopathy. The V call is TRBV13, the J call TRBJ1-1; the D is unclear. What was sequenced was peripheral blood. CDR3 DNA: TGTGCCAGCAGCCAGTCCGGGGTGAACACTGAAGCTTTCTTT. Its protein product is CASSQSGVNTEAFF.